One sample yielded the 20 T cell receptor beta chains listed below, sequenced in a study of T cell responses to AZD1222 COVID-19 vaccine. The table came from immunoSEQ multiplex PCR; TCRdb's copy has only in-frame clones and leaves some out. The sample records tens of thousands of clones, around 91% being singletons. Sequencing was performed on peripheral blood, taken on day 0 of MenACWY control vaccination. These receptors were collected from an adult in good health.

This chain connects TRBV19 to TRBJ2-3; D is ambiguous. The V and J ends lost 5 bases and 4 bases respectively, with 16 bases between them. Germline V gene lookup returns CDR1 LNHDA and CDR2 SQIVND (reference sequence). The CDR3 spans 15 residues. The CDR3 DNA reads TGTGCCAGTAGTGTGCTAGGCCCACCCGCAGATACGCAGTATTTT. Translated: CASSVLGPPADTQYF.

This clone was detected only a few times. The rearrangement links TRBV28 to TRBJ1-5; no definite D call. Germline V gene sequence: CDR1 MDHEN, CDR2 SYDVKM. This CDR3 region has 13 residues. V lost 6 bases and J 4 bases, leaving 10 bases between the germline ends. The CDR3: CASREGGNQPQHF. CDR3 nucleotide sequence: TGTGCCAGCAGGGAAGGCGGGAATCAGCCCCAGCATTTT.

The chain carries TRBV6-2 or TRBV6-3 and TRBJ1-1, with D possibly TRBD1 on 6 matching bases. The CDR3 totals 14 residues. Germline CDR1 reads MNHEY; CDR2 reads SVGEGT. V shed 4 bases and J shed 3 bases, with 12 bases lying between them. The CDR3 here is CASSSYREYTEAFF. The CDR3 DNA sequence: TGTGCCAGCAGTTCCTACAGGGAATACACTGAAGCTTTCTTT.

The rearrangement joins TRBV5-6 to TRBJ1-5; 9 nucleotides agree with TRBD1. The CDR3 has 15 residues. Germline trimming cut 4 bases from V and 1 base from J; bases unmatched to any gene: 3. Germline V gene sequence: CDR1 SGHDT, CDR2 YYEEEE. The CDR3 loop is CASSADRGSNQPQHF. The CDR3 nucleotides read TGTGCCAGCAGCGCGGACAGGGGAAGCAATCAGCCCCAGCATTTT. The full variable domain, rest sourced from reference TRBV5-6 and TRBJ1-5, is DAGVTQSPTHLIKTRGQQVTLRCSPKSGHDTVSWYQQALGQGPQFIFQYYEEEERQRGNFPDRFSGHQFPNYSSELNVNALLLGDSALYLCASSADRGSNQPQHFGDGTRLSIL.

The DNA of the CDR3 is TGCGCCAGCAGCCAAGAATCCGGGACACCGAAAAATGAGCAGTTCTTC. Protein sequence: CASSQESGTPKNEQFF. The gene calls are TRBV4-1 and TRBJ2-1; tentative D call: TRBD1 (6 bases). CDR1 is MGHRA and CDR2 is YSYEKL in the germline V gene. The length of the CDR3 is 16 residues. With 0 bases removed from V and 7 bases from J, the gap between germline ends came to 16 bases.

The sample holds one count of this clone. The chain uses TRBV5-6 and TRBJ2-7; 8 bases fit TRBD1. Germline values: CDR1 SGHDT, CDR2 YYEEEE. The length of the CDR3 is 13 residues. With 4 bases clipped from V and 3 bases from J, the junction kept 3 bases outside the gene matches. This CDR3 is CASSRGTGYEQYF. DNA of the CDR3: TGTGCCAGCAGCCGGGGGACAGGCTACGAGCAGTACTTC.

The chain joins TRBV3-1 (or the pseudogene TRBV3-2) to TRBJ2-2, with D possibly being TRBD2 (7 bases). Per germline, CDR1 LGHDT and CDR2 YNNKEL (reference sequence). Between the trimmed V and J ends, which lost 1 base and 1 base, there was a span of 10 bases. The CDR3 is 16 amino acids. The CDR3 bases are TGTGCCAGCAGCCAAGCGGGGGGCCGGAACACCGGGGAGCTGTTTTTT. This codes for CASSQAGGRNTGELFF.

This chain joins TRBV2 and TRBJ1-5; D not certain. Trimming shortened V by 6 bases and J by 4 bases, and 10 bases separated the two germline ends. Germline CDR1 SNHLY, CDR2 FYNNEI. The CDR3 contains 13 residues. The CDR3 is CASSSNGNQPQHF. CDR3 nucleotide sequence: TGTGCCAGCAGCTCGAACGGAAATCAGCCCCAGCATTTT. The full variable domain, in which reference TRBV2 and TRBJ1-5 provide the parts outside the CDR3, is EPEVTQTPSHQVTQMGQEVILRCVPISNHLYFYWYRQILGQKVEFLVSFYNNEISEKSEIFDDQFSVERPDGSNFTLKIRSTKLEDSAMYFCASSSNGNQPQHFGDGTRLSIL.

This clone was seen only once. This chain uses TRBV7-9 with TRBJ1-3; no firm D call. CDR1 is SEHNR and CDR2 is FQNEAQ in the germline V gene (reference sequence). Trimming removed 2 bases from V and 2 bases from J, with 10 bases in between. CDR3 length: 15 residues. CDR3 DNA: TGTGCCAGCAGCTTACAGGCAGAAACTGGAAACACCATATATTTT. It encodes CASSLQAETGNTIYF.

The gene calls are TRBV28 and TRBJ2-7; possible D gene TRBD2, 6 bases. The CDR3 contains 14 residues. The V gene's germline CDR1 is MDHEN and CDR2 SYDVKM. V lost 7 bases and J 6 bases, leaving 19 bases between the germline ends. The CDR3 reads CASKLLASLGEQYF. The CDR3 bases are TGTGCCAGCAAACTTCTAGCGTCCCTAGGCGAGCAGTACTTC.

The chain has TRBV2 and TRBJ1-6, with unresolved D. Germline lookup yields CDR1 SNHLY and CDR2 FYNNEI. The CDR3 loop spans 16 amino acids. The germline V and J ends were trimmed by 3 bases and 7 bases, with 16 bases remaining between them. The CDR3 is CASSEVRGANNSPLHF. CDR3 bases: TGTGCCAGCAGTGAGGTTCGGGGAGCTAACAATTCACCCCTCCACTTT.

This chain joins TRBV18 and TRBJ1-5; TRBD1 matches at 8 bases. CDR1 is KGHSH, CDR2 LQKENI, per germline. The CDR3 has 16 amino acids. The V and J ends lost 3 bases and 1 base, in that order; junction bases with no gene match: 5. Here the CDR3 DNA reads TGTGCCAGCTCACCCACCCACAGGGGGAGCAATCAGCCCCAGCATTTT. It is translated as CASSPTHRGSNQPQHF.

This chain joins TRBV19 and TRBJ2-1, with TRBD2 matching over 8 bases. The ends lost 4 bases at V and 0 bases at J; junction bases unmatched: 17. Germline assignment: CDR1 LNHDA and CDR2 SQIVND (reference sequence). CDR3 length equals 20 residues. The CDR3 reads CASSTRGGLVAGLSYNEQFF. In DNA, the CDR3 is TGTGCCAGTAGTACCCGGGGGGGGCTAGTAGCGGGCCTCTCCTACAATGAGCAGTTCTTC.

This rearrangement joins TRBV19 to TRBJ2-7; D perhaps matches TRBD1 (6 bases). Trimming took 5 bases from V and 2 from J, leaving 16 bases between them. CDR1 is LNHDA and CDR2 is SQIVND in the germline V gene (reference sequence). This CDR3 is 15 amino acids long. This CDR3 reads CASSSPGRGAYEQYF. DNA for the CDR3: TGTGCCAGTAGTTCCCCCGGCAGGGGAGCCTACGAGCAGTACTTC.

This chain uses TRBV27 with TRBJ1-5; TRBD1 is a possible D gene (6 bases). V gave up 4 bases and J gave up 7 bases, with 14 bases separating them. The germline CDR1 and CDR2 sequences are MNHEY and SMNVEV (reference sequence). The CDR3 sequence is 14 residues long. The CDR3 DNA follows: TGTGCCAGCAGTTATCAGGGGCCGGGGCAGCCCCAGCATTTT. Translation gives CASSYQGPGQPQHF.

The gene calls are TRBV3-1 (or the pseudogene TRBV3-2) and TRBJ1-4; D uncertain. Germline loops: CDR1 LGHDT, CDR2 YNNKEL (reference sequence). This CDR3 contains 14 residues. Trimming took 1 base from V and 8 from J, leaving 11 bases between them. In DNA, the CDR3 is TGTGCCAGCAGCCAAGTTAGCTCAGGAGAAAAACTGTTTTTT. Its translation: CASSQVSSGEKLFF.

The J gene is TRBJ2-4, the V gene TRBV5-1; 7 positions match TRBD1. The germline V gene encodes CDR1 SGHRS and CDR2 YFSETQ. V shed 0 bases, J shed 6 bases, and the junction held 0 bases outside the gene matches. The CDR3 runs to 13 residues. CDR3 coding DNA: TGCGCCAGCAGCTTGGGACAGGGAAACATTCAGTACTTC. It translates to CASSLGQGNIQYF. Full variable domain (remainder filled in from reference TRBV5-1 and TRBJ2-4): KAGVTQTPRYLIKTRGQQVTLSCSPISGHRSVSWYQQTPGQGLQFLFEYFSETQRNKGNFPGRFSGRQFSNSRSEMNVSTLELGDSALYLCASSLGQGNIQYFGAGTRLSVL.

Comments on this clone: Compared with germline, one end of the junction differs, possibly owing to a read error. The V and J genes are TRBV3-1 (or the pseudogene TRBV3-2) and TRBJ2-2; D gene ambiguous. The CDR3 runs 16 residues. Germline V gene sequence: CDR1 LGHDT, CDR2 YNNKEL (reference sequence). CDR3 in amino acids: CASSQGVSAKTGELFF. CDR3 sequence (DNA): TGTGCCAGCAGCCAAGGGGTTAGTGCGAAAACCGGGGAGCTGTTTTTT.

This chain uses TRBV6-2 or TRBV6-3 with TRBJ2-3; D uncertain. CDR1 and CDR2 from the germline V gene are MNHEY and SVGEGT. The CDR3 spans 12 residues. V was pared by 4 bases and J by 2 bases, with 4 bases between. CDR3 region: CASSSNTDTQYF. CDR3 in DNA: TGTGCCAGCAGTTCCAACACAGATACGCAGTATTTT.

The CDR3 DNA follows: TGTGCCAGCAGCTCGAGGCCCGGGGAGGCCTCTGGAAACACCATATATTTT. Translated, it gives CASSSRPGEASGNTIYF. The V call is TRBV9, the J call TRBJ1-3; no clear D gene. Looked up from germline, CDR1 is SGDLS and CDR2 is YYNGEE. Trimming pared 4 bases from V and 0 bases from J, leaving 17 bases between. The CDR3 is made up of 17 amino acids.